This TCR beta chain was profiled in a study of long-term antiretroviral therapy in people with HIV. Points on this clone: Its antigen is undetermined.

Regarding the study as a whole: Diversity went up after ART and still fell short of transplant donor controls.

Run at survey level, the immunoSEQ assay was version v3.0. Data came from immunoSEQ multiplex PCR; TCRdb stores just in-frame clones and leaves some out. The data show roughly 18,000 clones, roughly 80% seen once. The CDR3 is 12 amino acids. CDR1 SNHLY and CDR2 FYNNEI come from the germline V gene. The V and J ends lost 6 bases and 0 bases respectively, with 3 bases between them. The V call is TRBV2, the J call TRBJ1-5; the D is unclear. The sequencing here drew on unsorted PBMCs, taken 0.9 years after starting antiretroviral therapy. This TCR derives from a man between 18 and 29 years old with HIV. The chain's CDR3 is CASRDSNQPQHF. The CDR3 region has the DNA TGTGCCAGCAGAGATAGCAATCAGCCCCAGCATTTT. Full variable domain (rest looked up from reference TRBV2 and TRBJ1-5): EPEVTQTPSHQVTQMGQEVILRCVPISNHLYFYWYRQILGQKVEFLVSFYNNEISEKSEIFDDQFSVERPDGSNFTLKIRSTKLEDSAMYFCASRDSNQPQHFGDGTRLSIL.